A single sample gave rise to the 21 T cell receptor beta chains below, sequenced in a study of T cell responses to AZD1222 COVID-19 vaccine. Sequencing used immunoSEQ multiplex PCR; TCRdb keeps in-frame clones, though not all of them. This table has tens of thousands of clones, 80% appearing once. Sequences were derived from peripheral blood, sampled 28 days after the second AZD1222 dose. These receptors were taken from an adult who received the AZD1222 COVID-19 vaccine.

V gene TRBV10-2 combines with J gene TRBJ2-3; D tentatively fits TRBD1 or TRBD2 (5 bases each). The CDR3 runs to 14 residues. Per germline, CDR1 WSHSY and CDR2 SAAADI. Trimming pared 0 bases from V and 4 bases from J, leaving 8 bases between. This CDR3 reads CASSESGVADTQYF. The CDR3 nucleotides read TGCGCCAGCAGTGAGTCGGGGGTTGCAGATACGCAGTATTTT.

Of note for this clone: One junction end does not reproduce the germline sequence, and a read error may be involved. The chain recombines TRBV7-9 with TRBJ1-3, with D tentatively TRBD1 (5 bases). Germline V gene lookup returns CDR1 SEHNR and CDR2 FQNEAQ (reference sequence). The CDR3 is made up of 13 amino acids. The CDR3 DNA follows: TGTGCCAGCAGCTTTACGCAGGGAAGCACCATATATTTT. Amino acid sequence: CASSFTQGSTIYF.

The chain joins TRBV10-3 to TRBJ1-1; D possibly corresponds to TRBD1 (6 bases). Trimming took 6 bases from V and 3 from J, leaving 20 bases between them. The CDR3 covers 16 residues. CDR1 is ENHRY and CDR2 is SYGVKD in the germline V gene. This CDR3 reads CAIRQGGVGRDTEAFF. The CDR3 DNA follows: TGTGCCATCAGACAGGGTGGGGTTGGTAGGGACACTGAAGCTTTCTTT.

V usage is TRBV10-1 and J usage is TRBJ1-5, with TRBD1 identical over 9 bases. V trimming: 3 bases; J trimming: 1 base; junction bases outside the gene matches: 7. The CDR3 runs to 17 residues. CDR1 and CDR2 from the germline V gene are WNHNN and SYGVQD (reference sequence). The CDR3 bases are TGCGCCAGCAGTGATTCGGGACAGGGTCGAAGCAATCAGCCCCAGCATTTT. This encodes CASSDSGQGRSNQPQHF.

V usage is TRBV7-4 and J usage is TRBJ1-6; D is perhaps TRBD1 (5 bases). Trimming removed 6 bases at V and 7 bases at J, with 25 bases between. CDR1 and CDR2 (germline): SGHVT, SQSDAQ. This CDR3 has 18 amino acids. The CDR3 DNA reads as TGTGCCAGCAGTCTAGACACAGGCGCAGGTAGAATCAATTCACCCCTCCACTTT. This gives the protein CASSLDTGAGRINSPLHF.

The chain employs TRBV9 and TRBJ2-7; maybe TRBD2 (5 bases). The CDR3 loop spans 14 amino acids. V was cut by 2 bases and J by 5 bases, with 14 bases left in between. Germline V CDR1 and CDR2: SGDLS, YYNGEE. The CDR3 sequence is CASSVSLTSDEQYF. The CDR3 DNA follows: TGTGCCAGCAGCGTCTCGCTCACTAGTGACGAGCAGTACTTC.

The chain links TRBV28 to TRBJ2-6; 7 bases line up with TRBD2. With V trimmed by 2 bases and J by 0 bases, 25 bases remained unmatched. The CDR3 totals 24 residues. The V gene's germline CDR1 is MDHEN and CDR2 SYDVKM. This CDR3 reads CASSLRWGVVVERELSSGANVLTF. DNA for the CDR3: TGTGCCAGCAGTTTAAGGTGGGGGGTTGTGGTTGAGCGGGAATTAAGCTCTGGGGCCAACGTCCTGACTTTC. Full variable domain (missing parts from reference TRBV28 and TRBJ2-6): DVKVTQSSRYLVKRTGEKVFLECVQDMDHENMFWYRQDPGLGLRLIYFSYDVKMKEKGDIPEGYSVSREKKERFSLILESASTNQTSMYLCASSLRWGVVVERELSSGANVLTFGAGSRLTVL.

This chain links TRBV11-2 with TRBJ1-4, with D uncertain. Trimming stripped 0 bases from V and 5 bases from J, with 16 bases between. Looked up from germline, CDR1 is SGHAT and CDR2 is FQNNGV. This CDR3 spans 17 amino acids. The CDR3 DNA sequence: TGTGCCAGCAGCTTAGATCTTGGCCGGTCGCTGAATGAAAAACTGTTTTTT. Its protein is CASSLDLGRSLNEKLFF.

The J gene is TRBJ1-4, the V gene TRBV7-9, with 7 bases matching TRBD1. Trimming cost V 0 bases and J 8 bases; bases outside gene matches: 3. The CDR3 length is 14 residues. Germline lookup yields CDR1 SEHNR and CDR2 FQNEAQ (reference sequence). CDR3: CASSLAQGLEKLFF. The CDR3 DNA reads as TGTGCCAGCAGCTTAGCACAGGGGCTGGAAAAACTGTTTTTT. Using reference TRBV7-9 and TRBJ1-4 for the parts outside the CDR3, the full variable domain is DTGVSQNPRHKITKRGQNVTFRCDPISEHNRLYWYRQTLGQGPEFLTYFQNEAQLEKSRLLSDRFSAERPKGSFSTLEIQRTEQGDSAMYLCASSLAQGLEKLFFGSGTQLSVL.

The rearrangement links TRBV19 to TRBJ1-2; perhaps TRBD1 as D (6 bases). CDR1 LNHDA and CDR2 SQIVND come from the germline V gene (reference sequence). The CDR3 has 13 residues. The V end was cut by 5 bases, the J end by 6 bases, with 13 bases between. Written as DNA, the CDR3 is TGTGCCAGTAGTGCTACAGGGCGGGATGGCTACACCTTC. Translated, it gives CASSATGRDGYTF. Full variable domain (remainder filled in from reference TRBV19 and TRBJ1-2): DGGITQSPKYLFRKEGQNVTLSCEQNLNHDAMYWYRQDPGQGLRLIYYSQIVNDFQKGDIAEGYSVSREKKESFPLTVTSAQKNPTAFYLCASSATGRDGYTFGSGTRLTVV.

V and J are TRBV12-3 or TRBV12-4 and TRBJ1-1, with 8 bases fitting TRBD1. The CDR3 has 13 amino acids. V gave up 6 bases and J gave up 7 bases; unmatched junction bases: 7. This chain's CDR3 is CASRRTGRIEAFF. The CDR3 bases are TGTGCCAGCAGAAGGACAGGGAGGATTGAAGCTTTCTTT.

J is TRBJ1-5 and V is TRBV27; D is unclear. The CDR3 covers 13 residues. V was cut by 2 bases and J by 7 bases, with 9 bases left in between. Per the germline V gene, CDR1 is MNHEY and CDR2 is SMNVEV (reference sequence). The CDR3 sequence is CASSLGRLQPQHF. The DNA of the CDR3 is TGTGCCAGCAGTTTAGGCCGACTACAGCCCCAGCATTTT.

This sequence joins TRBV21-1 and TRBJ1-2; the DNA was not compared with TRBD1, the D call given in the table. TRBV21-1 is flagged as a pseudogene. This CDR3 region has 14 residues. The CDR3 sequence is CASSKGDRDYGYTF. The CDR3 DNA follows: TGTGCCAGCAGCAAAGGGGACAGGGACTATGGCTACACCTTC.

The chain uses TRBV4-3 and TRBJ2-1; no clear D gene. Trimming shortened V by 1 base and J by 0 bases, and 10 bases separated the two germline ends. The CDR3 sequence is 16 residues long. Germline lookup yields CDR1 LGHNA and CDR2 YSLEER. The CDR3 sequence: CASSQAAHYSYNEQFF. CDR3 nucleotides: TGCGCCAGCAGCCAAGCTGCCCATTACTCCTACAATGAGCAGTTCTTC.

This rearrangement joins TRBV4-1 to TRBJ2-1; D is unresolved. The ends were cut back, 2 bases at V and 9 bases at J, with 14 bases in the middle. Germline-derived CDR1 and CDR2 are MGHRA and YSYEKL. The CDR3 consists of 14 residues. For the CDR3, the DNA is TGCGCCAGCAGCCAATCTCCTGCGTGGGGTGAGCAGTTCTTC. Amino acids: CASSQSPAWGEQFF.

The chain employs TRBV7-2 and TRBJ1-1, with unresolved D. Germline CDR1 reads SGHTA; CDR2 reads FQGNSA. Trimming removed 6 bases from V and 0 bases from J, with 14 bases in between. The CDR3 length is 15 residues. The chain's CDR3 is CASRAGPGMNTEAFF. The CDR3 region has the DNA TGTGCCAGCAGGGCCGGACCGGGAATGAACACTGAAGCTTTCTTT.

The gene calls are TRBV7-9 and TRBJ1-2, with D possibly TRBD1 on 6 matching bases. CDR3 length: 13 amino acids. Germline V gene lookup returns CDR1 SEHNR and CDR2 FQNEAQ (reference sequence). Trimming pared 1 base from V and 7 bases from J, leaving 10 bases between. The CDR3 nucleotides are TGTGCCAGCAGCTTAGGGGGGCCGGGTGGCTACACCTTC. This gives the protein CASSLGGPGGYTF. The variable domain in full, with the rest retrieved from reference TRBV7-9 and TRBJ1-2, is DTGVSQNPRHKITKRGQNVTFRCDPISEHNRLYWYRQTLGQGPEFLTYFQNEAQLEKSRLLSDRFSAERPKGSFSTLEIQRTEQGDSAMYLCASSLGGPGGYTFGSGTRLTVV.

This chain uses TRBV6-5 with TRBJ2-1, with 8 positions matching TRBD1. Germline V gives CDR1 MNHEY, CDR2 SVGAGI. The CDR3 is 14 amino acids. V was pared by 4 bases and J by 9 bases, with 8 bases of the junction left unmatched. CDR3 in amino acids: CASSSSTGVGEQFF. In DNA, the CDR3 is TGTGCCAGCAGTTCCTCGACAGGGGTGGGTGAGCAGTTCTTC.

CDR3 sequence (DNA): TGCGCCAGCAGCCCTATGCGGGGGGGCGCCCGGAGCAATCAGCCCCAGCATTTT. Protein product: CASSPMRGGARSNQPQHF. The V call is TRBV5-1, the J call TRBJ1-5, with D tentatively TRBD1 (6 bases). Trimming stripped 4 bases from V and 1 base from J, with 21 bases between. The CDR3 totals 18 residues. The V gene's germline CDR1 is SGHRS and CDR2 YFSETQ. The variable domain in full, completed from reference TRBV5-1 and TRBJ1-5, reads KAGVTQTPRYLIKTRGQQVTLSCSPISGHRSVSWYQQTPGQGLQFLFEYFSETQRNKGNFPGRFSGRQFSNSRSEMNVSTLELGDSALYLCASSPMRGGARSNQPQHFGDGTRLSIL.

This clone has a handful of counts. J is TRBJ2-3 and V is TRBV5-1; TRBD1 is a possible D gene (6 bases). The germline V gene has CDR1 SGHRS and CDR2 YFSETQ. The CDR3 has 15 amino acids. V was pared by 6 bases and J by 0 bases, with 14 bases between. In nucleotides, the CDR3 is TGCGCCAGCACCCAGACAGGCACTAGCACAGATACGCAGTATTTT. Its translation: CASTQTGTSTDTQYF.

The V and J genes are TRBV29-1 and TRBJ1-2, with D unclear. Trimming shortened V by 3 bases and J by 4 bases, and 15 bases separated the two germline ends. The V gene's germline CDR1 is SQVTM and CDR2 ANQGSEA. The CDR3 sequence is 14 residues long. The CDR3 sequence: CSVDLDFEFYGYTF. The CDR3 coding sequence is TGCAGCGTTGATTTGGACTTCGAGTTCTATGGCTACACCTTC.